A selection of T cell receptor beta chains follows, all from one sample in a study of T cells in Graves' hyperthyroidism and ophthalmopathy. In TCRdb, the multiplex PCR reads were re-called with MiXCR into one record per CDR3 protein. The sample shows some 370,000 distinct CDR3 sequences, around an eighth of them seen only once. The sequencing sample was made of blood. These receptors originate from a man aged 50-60 years with Graves' ophthalmopathy. Each CDR3 is given with its conserved first and last residue. Each record gives: J gene, D gene, V gene, clone size, CDR3 protein, CDR3 DNA. The D gene is left open where the match is weak. The size field is filled for only some rows; it gives once, few, many or a size class.

>TRBJ2-3|-|TRBV20-1|many
CSASWRQGTDTQYF
TGCAGTGCTAGCTGGCGACAGGGCACAGATACGCAGTATTTT
>TRBJ1-4|-|TRBV11-2|many
CASREIGTANEKLFF
TGTGCCAGCAGAGAAATCGGGACGGCTAATGAAAAACTGTTTTTT
>TRBJ2-7|TRBD1|TRBV13|many
CASSAPLRDREAHEQYF
TGTGCCAGCAGCGCACCCCTCCGGGACAGGGAAGCCCACGAGCAGTACTTC
>TRBJ2-3|-|TRBV5-1|many
CASSRTTDTQYF
TGCGCCAGCTCCCGGACCACAGATACGCAGTATTTT
>TRBJ1-2|TRBD1|TRBV4-2|many
CASSQTGSRGYTF
TGTGCCAGCAGCCAGACAGGGTCTCGCGGCTACACCTTC
>TRBJ2-1|-|TRBV14|-
CASSPQVMANEQFF
TGTGCCAGCAGCCCTCAGGTGATGGCCAATGAGCAGTTCTTC
>TRBJ2-7|TRBD2|TRBV29-1|many
CSVGGLAGSYEQYF
TGCAGCGTTGGGGGACTAGCGGGATCCTACGAGCAGTACTTC
>TRBJ2-1|-|TRBV3-1|many
CASSRPGGEQFF
TGTGCCAGCAGCCGGCCTGGGGGTGAGCAGTTCTTC
>TRBJ2-5|TRBD2|TRBV7-9|few
CASRPLMTSGDEETQYF
TGTGCCAGCAGGCCACTTATGACTAGCGGGGATGAAGAGACCCAGTACTTC
>TRBJ1-6|-|TRBV9|few
CASSVGPTRGSPLHF
TGTGCCAGCAGCGTAGGACCGACCCGGGGGTCACCCCTCCACTTT
>TRBJ1-3|-|TRBV9|few
CASSTDGGNTIYF
TGTGCCAGCAGCACCGACGGAGGAAACACCATATATTTT
>TRBJ1-2|TRBD1|TRBV19|-
CASSIGGQSGYTF
TGTGCCAGTAGTATAGGGGGACAGTCTGGCTACACCTTC
>TRBJ2-1|-|TRBV5-8|few
CASSLARQLGGAAYNEQFF
TGTGCCAGCAGCTTGGCGAGACAACTCGGGGGAGCCGCCTACAATGAGCAGTTCTTC
>TRBJ2-1|TRBD2|TRBV20-1|many
CSAPWGLRSNEQFF
TGCAGTGCCCCATGGGGACTACGCTCCAATGAGCAGTTCTTC
>TRBJ2-7|-|TRBV4-1|-
CASSQVVRDDEQYF
TGCGCCAGCAGCCAAGTGGTCAGGGACGACGAGCAGTACTTC
>TRBJ2-3|-|TRBV7-3|few
CASRRWGGGTDTQYF
TGTGCCAGCAGACGATGGGGAGGGGGTACAGATACGCAGTATTTT
>TRBJ2-7|TRBD1|TRBV5-5|-
CASSPGTGEVYYEQYF
TGTGCCAGCAGCCCGGGTACAGGGGAAGTATACTACGAGCAGTACTTC
>TRBJ2-5|-|TRBV11-3|many
CASSPSRGRVQETQYF
TGTGCCAGCAGCCCATCCAGGGGGAGGGTGCAAGAGACCCAGTACTTC
>TRBJ2-4|TRBD1|TRBV20-1|many
CSANPGTDKNIQYF
TGCAGTGCTAACCCCGGGACAGACAAAAACATTCAGTACTTC
>TRBJ2-1|TRBD2|TRBV9|few
CASSVDGSGRSLGNEQFF
TGTGCCAGCAGCGTCGATGGTAGCGGGAGATCCCTAGGCAATGAGCAGTTCTTC
>TRBJ1-4|TRBD1|TRBV28|many
CASSLTGDNEKLFF
TGTGCCAGCAGTTTGACAGGGGATAATGAAAAACTGTTTTTT
>TRBJ2-3|-|TRBV5-1|many
CASSHGVPSTDTQYF
TGCGCCAGCAGCCATGGGGTGCCTAGCACAGATACGCAGTATTTT
>TRBJ2-3|-|TRBV29-1|many
CSVVEGWGIRDTQYF
TGCAGCGTTGTCGAAGGTTGGGGGATTCGTGATACGCAGTATTTT
>TRBJ2-3|TRBD2|TRBV20-1|-
CSAMVAGSDTQYF
TGCAGTGCTATGGTAGCGGGATCAGATACGCAGTATTTT
>TRBJ2-3|-|TRBV7-3|many
CATKVRGRPPDTQYF
TGTGCCACCAAAGTTAGAGGACGTCCCCCAGATACGCAGTATTTT
>TRBJ2-3|TRBD2|TRBV20-1|-
CSARDPGVAGVGADTQYF
TGCAGTGCTAGAGACCCTGGGGTAGCGGGAGTCGGAGCAGATACGCAGTATTTT
>TRBJ1-1|-|TRBV27|-
CASSLVPGGSTEAFF
TGTGCCAGCAGTTTAGTCCCGGGGGGCAGCACTGAAGCTTTCTTT
>TRBJ2-5|TRBD2|TRBV9|few
CASSRQAGGETQYF
TGTGCCAGCAGCCGACAGGCGGGGGGAGAGACCCAGTACTTC
>TRBJ2-1|-|TRBV2|few
CASSDSRSFYNEQFF
TGTGCCAGCAGTGATTCTCGCTCCTTTTACAATGAGCAGTTCTTC
>TRBJ2-1|TRBD2|TRBV11-3|many
CASSLDIGVAGDEQFF
TGTGCCAGCAGCTTAGATATCGGGGTAGCGGGAGACGAGCAGTTCTTC
>TRBJ2-1|-|TRBV27|many
CASRDTGTLTYNEQFF
TGTGCCAGCAGGGACACAGGGACCTTAACCTACAATGAGCAGTTCTTC
>TRBJ2-3|-|TRBV5-8|many
CASSPAVGGSTDTQYF
TGTGCCAGCAGCCCGGCAGTTGGGGGTAGCACAGATACGCAGTATTTT
>TRBJ2-1|-|TRBV6-1|many
CASSDDRSSYNEQFF
TGTGCCAGCAGTGACGACAGGAGCTCCTACAATGAGCAGTTCTTC
>TRBJ2-2|-|TRBV24-1|-
CATSDLPPGSDTGELFF
TGTGCCACCAGTGATTTGCCTCCGGGGTCAGACACCGGGGAGCTGTTTTTT
>TRBJ2-2|TRBD2|TRBV27|few
CASRRTSGTGELFF
TGTGCCAGCAGGCGGACTAGCGGGACCGGGGAGCTGTTTTTT
>TRBJ1-5|-|TRBV7-9|few
CASSQGHAQPQHF
TGTGCCAGCAGCCAAGGACATGCGCAGCCCCAGCATTTT
>TRBJ2-1|-|TRBV7-3|few
CASSLSLNEQFF
TGTGCCAGCAGCTTAAGTTTAAATGAGCAGTTCTTC
>TRBJ1-1|-|TRBV20-1|many
CSARGQAVEAFF
TGCAGTGCCCGAGGCCAGGCCGTTGAAGCTTTCTTT
>TRBJ2-5|-|TRBV30|-
CAWSDGIETQYF
TGTGCCTGGAGTGACGGTATAGAGACCCAGTACTTC
>TRBJ1-5|TRBD1|TRBV19|many
CASSISKSGTVYQPQHF
TGTGCCAGTAGTATATCAAAGTCAGGGACAGTGTATCAGCCCCAGCATTTT
>TRBJ2-3|-|TRBV19|-
CASSIAQWDTQYF
TGTGCCAGTAGTATTGCTCAGTGGGATACGCAGTATTTT